Here is one T cell receptor beta chain with its context. Its antigen is currently not known. No much larger clone exists at a distance of one base, and base qualities are not known. This record belongs to a study of Ad26.COV2.S vaccination and SARS-CoV-2 variants (dated by TCRdb to the early 2020s). Regarding the research as a whole: Vaccine-arm donors came from COV1001, a multicentre, randomized, double-blind, placebo-controlled phase I-IIa trial of Ad26.COV2.S in healthy adults. Dosing of Ad26.COV2.S was intramuscular, at either 5x10^10 or 1x10^11 viral particles, delivered as one shot or as two shots spaced 56 days apart. TCRbeta repertoire sequencing was used to assess the specificity and breadth of SARS-CoV-2-reactive T cell receptors after Ad26.COV2.S vaccination. A total of 32 samples were included in the TCR-sequenced set, comprising some 20 Ad26.COV2.S vaccine recipients, 5 placebo recipients and 8 SARS-CoV-2 convalescent individuals. Participants in the trial were split at random into five groups of five each, receiving low-dose or high-dose Ad26.COV2.S once or twice, or else placebo on both occasions. Investigators remained blinded to trial group allocation during experiments and outcome assessment.

TCRbeta CDR3 regions were sequenced with the immunoSEQ Assay. After extraction, genomic DNA underwent amplification by bias-controlled multiplex PCR, followed by high-throughput sequencing. As for the original processing: To quantify the absolute abundance of every unique TCRbeta CDR3 region, sequences were collapsed and filtered. T cell fraction was estimated by normalizing TCRbeta template counts to usable DNA, with usable DNA measured through amplification of reference genes found in all nucleated cells. Repertoire TCRs were annotated as SARS-CoV-2-specific by exact matching of V gene, CDR3 amino acid sequence and J gene to a known reactive TCR set. MIRA supplied the reference SARS-CoV-2 TCR set, which was filtered for enrichment in COVID-19-positive ImmuneCODE repertoires so that public or cross-reactive TCRs were removed. Based on the MIRA antigens, annotated TCRs were further analysed at the level of specific ORF or position within ORF. Depth was the summed frequency of annotated unique rearrangements, while breadth was defined as annotated unique rearrangements over total unique productive rearrangements. Two-sided Wilcoxon rank-sum tests were applied when comparing TCR breadth between groups. The immuneACCESS repertoire file appears here via TCRdb, limited to in-frame rearrangements. These files lack a portion of the clones; in checked studies, under half of the deficit traces to unresolved V genes, and the cause of the others is not known. V and J calls and clone size are as listed in that table; D and trimming were resolved from the DNA. Within this sample are about 350,000 clones, with around 84% of them counted one time only. The ten largest clonotypes hold less than 4% of the sample.

For CDR1 and CDR2, the germline V gene lists MGHRA and YSYEKL. A distance of 13 bases separates the germline ends of V and J, which lose 0 bases and 3 bases respectively. From its cysteine to its phenylalanine, the CDR3 spans 16 amino acids. Kept here is only the CDR3 DNA, which spans 48 bases and is read in frame from base 1. What the work shows at the level of the full study, not this receptor alone: The authors noted that total T cell responses may have been underestimated by the TCR breadth and depth analyses. Comparable non-spike TCR breadth was observed between vaccine and placebo recipients, consistent with only spike being contained in the vaccine. The study was not powered for comparison of responses between vaccine doses or regimens. Compared with placebo recipients, Ad26.COV2.S recipients showed higher spike-specific TCR breadth (P = 0.0014). Substantial breadth of spike-specific CD8+ and CD4+ T cell responses was reported after vaccination.

The treatment or condition label, read with the paper, signifies: about 20 received Ad26.COV2.S at low or high dose, single or two shots; 5 received placebo; per-sample allocation not given. Repertoires of vaccine and placebo recipients were sequenced from samples taken on day 63 after the first injection. Cohort 1b enrolled 20 to 30 adults aged 18-55 years at a single site in Boston, USA, between 29 July and 7 August 2020. Ad26.COV2.S was a replication-incompetent adenovirus type 26 vector expressing a prefusion-stabilized SARS-CoV-2 spike protein from the original Wuhan strain. This specimen was peripheral blood, taken in a trial of Ad26.COV2.S vaccine versus placebo. This clonotype was obtained from a person aged 18-60 years who received the Ad26.COV2.S COVID-19 vaccine or a placebo. The rearrangement combines TRBV4-1 with TRBJ2-3, and possibly TRBD1, on 6 matching bases. The CDR3 sequence is CASSQEGAGRTDTQYF. At the DNA level, the sequence is TGCGCCAGCAGCCAAGAGGGGGCGGGTCGTACAGATACGCAGTATTTT.